These 15 T cell receptor beta chains were all obtained from the same sample, sequenced in a study of blood T cell repertoires in COVID-19. Profiling relied on immunoSEQ multiplex PCR, and the TCRdb table lists in-frame clones only, not all of them. The sample lists around 50,000 clones, about 89% occurring once. Sequencing was done on a sample of peripheral blood. The receptors stem from a man aged 55 to 69 with active or convalescent COVID-19.

The V and J genes are TRBV3-1 (or the pseudogene TRBV3-2) and TRBJ1-5, with D unresolved. The length of the CDR3 is 13 residues. Germline V gives CDR1 LGHDT, CDR2 YNNKEL (reference sequence). V lost 2 bases and J lost 7, with 9 bases in between. CDR3 loop: CASSQSPSQPQHF. The DNA for the CDR3 is TGTGCCAGCAGCCAATCCCCGTCCCAGCCCCAGCATTTT.

The V gene is TRBV19, the J gene TRBJ1-5; D call uncertain. From germline, CDR1 is LNHDA and CDR2 SQIVND (reference sequence). Trimming removed 3 bases from V and 6 bases from J, with 18 bases in between. CDR3 length: 16 amino acids. The CDR3 coding sequence is TGTGCCAGTAGTATTGGCGGCAGCCTAGGAGGTCAGCCCCAGCATTTT. Translated: CASSIGGSLGGQPQHF.

V and J are TRBV29-1 and TRBJ1-1; D remains unclear. CDR1 and CDR2 from the germline V gene are SQVTM and ANQGSEA. This CDR3 has 13 amino acids. V lost 8 bases and J 5 bases, leaving 18 bases between the germline ends. The CDR3 nucleotides read TGCAGCACCGAGGGTGGACGCGGGACTGAAGCTTTCTTT. Translation gives CSTEGGRGTEAFF. The whole variable domain, filled in from reference TRBV29-1 and TRBJ1-1, reads SAVISQKPSRDICQRGTSLTIQCQVDSQVTMMFWYRQQPGQSLTLIATANQGSEATYESGFVIDKFPISRPNLTFSTLTVSNMSPEDSSIYLCSTEGGRGTEAFFGQGTRLTVV.

CDR3 sequence: CASTPTGIDGYTF. The DNA of the CDR3 is TGTGCCAGCACCCCGACAGGGATTGATGGCTACACCTTC. The chain couples TRBV6-5 to TRBJ1-2; the match to TRBD1 covers 7 bases. This CDR3 has 13 amino acids. J was trimmed by 6 bases and V by 7 bases; bases with no gene match: 8. The V gene's germline CDR1 is MNHEY and CDR2 SVGAGI.

V gene TRBV5-1 combines with J gene TRBJ1-3, with no clear D. With 1 base removed from V and 0 bases from J, the gap between germline ends came to 8 bases. CDR1 is SGHRS and CDR2 is YFSETQ in the germline V gene. CDR3 length equals 15 residues. CDR3 residues: CASSLLPGSGNTIYF. For the CDR3, the DNA is TGCGCCAGCAGCTTGTTACCGGGCTCTGGAAACACCATATATTTT.

This rearrangement joins TRBV19 to TRBJ1-3, with 9 nucleotides matching TRBD1. The CDR3 spans 16 residues. Germline CDR1 is LNHDA and CDR2 is SQIVND (reference sequence). V shed 4 bases, J shed 2 bases, and the junction held 6 bases outside the gene matches. Here the CDR3 reads CASSTAGQGTGNTIYF. CDR3 coding DNA: TGTGCCAGTAGTACCGCGGGACAGGGAACTGGAAACACCATATATTTT.

The genes are TRBV5-8 and TRBJ2-1; D ambiguous. Trimming stripped 5 bases from V and 12 bases from J, with 21 bases between. Germline values: CDR1 SGHTS, CDR2 YDEGEE. The CDR3 is made up of 14 amino acids. The CDR3 region has the DNA TGTGCCAGCAGTACAGACAACCCAGCTTCTTCGCAGTTCTTC. Translating it yields CASSTDNPASSQFF.

V usage is TRBV3-1 (or the pseudogene TRBV3-2) and J usage is TRBJ1-4; D possibly corresponds to TRBD1 (5 bases). The germline CDR1 and CDR2 sequences are LGHDT and YNNKEL (reference sequence). The CDR3 consists of 17 residues. V was clipped by 5 bases and J by 4 bases, with 20 bases between them. DNA of the CDR3: TGTGCCAGCAGCTCACCCTCCGAAGGGGTCGGTAATGAAAAACTGTTTTTT. It codes for CASSSPSEGVGNEKLFF.

J is TRBJ2-2 and V is TRBV6-5; a weak D match, TRBD1 (6 bases). V lost 6 bases to trimming and J lost 2 bases, with 10 bases between them. Germline loops: CDR1 MNHEY, CDR2 SVGAGI. The CDR3 length is 14 residues. The CDR3 DNA sequence: TGTGCCAGCAGACAGGGTATAAACACCGGGGAGCTGTTTTTT. Encoded protein: CASRQGINTGELFF.

This clone was detected a few times. The V call is TRBV5-1, the J call TRBJ1-1, with TRBD1 matching 7 bases. The CDR3 consists of 15 residues. The ends lost 3 bases at V and 0 bases at J; junction bases unmatched: 5. Germline V CDR1 and CDR2: SGHRS, YFSETQ. The CDR3 coding sequence is TGCGCCAGCAGCTCAACAGGGGATCTGAACACTGAAGCTTTCTTT. The encoded protein is CASSSTGDLNTEAFF. Complete variable domain (other parts from reference TRBV5-1 and TRBJ1-1): KAGVTQTPRYLIKTRGQQVTLSCSPISGHRSVSWYQQTPGQGLQFLFEYFSETQRNKGNFPGRFSGRQFSNSRSEMNVSTLELGDSALYLCASSSTGDLNTEAFFGQGTRLTVV.

In regard to this clone: Within the sample, other DNA sequences also encode this same CDR3. The gene calls are TRBV5-1 and TRBJ1-5; tentative D call: TRBD1 (5 bases). Germline lookup yields CDR1 SGHRS and CDR2 YFSETQ. The V end was cut by 1 base, the J end by 6 bases, with 8 bases between. The CDR3 covers 13 residues. The CDR3 loop reads CASSLSGSQPQHF. CDR3 in DNA: TGCGCCAGCAGCTTGTCAGGGTCTCAGCCCCAGCATTTT.

V usage is TRBV11-2 and J usage is TRBJ2-1, with D possibly TRBD1 on 6 matching bases. This CDR3 region has 15 residues. Trimming stripped 3 bases from V and 5 bases from J, with 14 bases between. The germline gives CDR1 SGHAT, CDR2 FQNNGV. CDR3 sequence: CASSFGAGENNEQFF. CDR3 in DNA: TGTGCCAGCAGCTTTGGGGCAGGGGAAAACAATGAGCAGTTCTTC.

This chain uses TRBV18 with TRBJ2-7; 8 bases are a match to TRBD1. This CDR3 is built from 19 residues. The germline gives CDR1 KGHSH, CDR2 LQKENI. V dropped 6 bases and J dropped 5; count of bases not matched to a gene: 24. As DNA, the CDR3 is TGTGCCAGCTCTCCCAATTTTCGGGACAGGCTAGCGATTGCTGACGAGCAGTACTTC. Its translation is CASSPNFRDRLAIADEQYF.

The chain couples TRBV20-1 to TRBJ1-1; tentatively, D is TRBD1 (5 bases). This CDR3 is built from 20 residues. CDR1 DFQATT and CDR2 SNEGSKA come from the germline V gene (reference sequence). Trimming took 3 bases from V and 0 from J, leaving 29 bases between them. CDR3 protein: CSASFFGLRNDSLMNTEAFF. CDR3 in DNA: TGCAGTGCTAGTTTTTTTGGGTTAAGAAACGACAGCCTAATGAACACTGAAGCTTTCTTT.

The rearrangement links TRBV7-9 to TRBJ1-6; D is unclear. The CDR3 totals 14 residues. The V gene lost 1 base and the J gene lost 7 bases, with 8 bases spanning the gap. The V gene's germline CDR1 is SEHNR and CDR2 FQNEAQ (reference sequence). The CDR3 DNA reads as TGTGCCAGCAGCTTAGTCTTCGGGAATTCACCCCTCCACTTT. Translating gives CASSLVFGNSPLHF.